This TCR beta chain was recovered during a study of T cells in Graves' hyperthyroidism and ophthalmopathy. There were TCR beta CDR3 regions amplified from RNA transcripts. The HTBI set primed first-round TCR CDR3 RT-PCR. TCRdb re-derived calls from the multiplex PCR reads in MiXCR, one entry per CDR3 protein. The sample comprises fewer than 450,000 distinct CDR3 sequences, 17% of which are singletons, and about a third rests with the top ten. This clonotype has a count of ten or more. The CDR3 totals 14 residues. The V and J ends lost 4 bases and 4 bases, in that order; junction bases with no gene match: 3. Per the germline V gene, CDR1 is SEHNR and CDR2 is FQNEAQ (reference sequence).

Sequencing was performed on blood. The receptor was derived from a woman under 40 with Graves' hyperthyroidism that later progressed to Graves' ophthalmopathy. The chain is built from TRBV7-9 and TRBJ2-5; 10 positions match TRBD2. The CDR3 sequence is CASSSIAGGETQYF. The CDR3 region has the DNA TGTGCCAGCAGCTCCATAGCGGGAGGAGAGACCCAGTACTTC.